These T cell receptor beta chains were read from a single sample in a study of blood T cell repertoires in COVID-19. The assay was immunoSEQ multiplex PCR, and TCRdb's table has in-frame clones only and misses some. The data show some 80,000 clones, 65% to 90% seen once. Sequencing used peripheral blood. Every receptor here comes from a human donor in a cohort sampled during active COVID-19. Each CDR3 is given with its conserved first and last residue. The order of the fields is D gene, clone size, V gene, J gene, CDR3 protein, CDR3 DNA. The D gene is left open where the match is weak. Clone sizes are given selectively: once, few, many, or a class where the clone is expanded.

d_gene: TRBD1; abundance: -; v_gene: TRBV18; j_gene: TRBJ1-1; CDR3aa: CASSDRGTEAFF; CDR3nt: TGTGCCAGCTCAGACAGGGGCACTGAAGCTTTCTTT
d_gene: TRBD1; abundance: -; v_gene: TRBV7-9; j_gene: TRBJ1-2; CDR3aa: CASSYRDRESLGYTF; CDR3nt: TGTGCCAGCAGCTACCGGGACAGGGAGAGTCTTGGCTACACCTTC
d_gene: TRBD1; abundance: -; v_gene: TRBV19; j_gene: TRBJ2-6; CDR3aa: CASKDRSLRTGANVLTF; CDR3nt: TGTGCCAGTAAGGACAGGTCCCTAAGGACTGGGGCCAACGTCCTGACTTTC
d_gene: -; abundance: -; v_gene: TRBV7-2; j_gene: TRBJ1-3; CDR3aa: CASSRDSLPENTIYF; CDR3nt: TGTGCCAGCAGCCGGGACTCCCTGCCTGAGAACACCATATATTTT
d_gene: TRBD1; abundance: -; v_gene: TRBV18; j_gene: TRBJ2-1; CDR3aa: CASSPGQGREQFF; CDR3nt: TGTGCCAGCTCACCAGGACAGGGGCGAGAGCAGTTCTTC
d_gene: -; abundance: -; v_gene: TRBV11-2; j_gene: TRBJ1-1; CDR3aa: CASSWGDNTEAFF; CDR3nt: TGTGCCAGCAGCTGGGGGGATAACACTGAAGCTTTCTTT
d_gene: -; abundance: -; v_gene: TRBV19; j_gene: TRBJ1-4; CDR3aa: CASSIQTGFGEKLFF; CDR3nt: TGTGCCAGTAGTATCCAAACCGGGTTCGGTGAAAAACTGTTTTTT
d_gene: TRBD1; abundance: -; v_gene: TRBV27; j_gene: TRBJ2-2; CDR3aa: CASSLVGQGSSYAGELFF; CDR3nt: TGTGCCAGCAGTTTAGTAGGACAGGGTTCGTCTTATGCCGGGGAGCTGTTTTTT
d_gene: TRBD1; abundance: few; v_gene: TRBV7-9; j_gene: TRBJ2-2; CDR3aa: CASRTGVNGELFF; CDR3nt: TGTGCCAGTCGGACAGGGGTAAACGGGGAGCTGTTTTTT
d_gene: -; abundance: few; v_gene: TRBV3-1/TRBV3-2; j_gene: TRBJ2-2; CDR3aa: CASSPNRAVNTGELFF; CDR3nt: TGTGCCAGCAGTCCTAATAGAGCGGTGAACACCGGGGAGCTGTTTTTT
d_gene: -; abundance: -; v_gene: TRBV28; j_gene: TRBJ2-7; CDR3aa: CASSLRQVSYEQYF; CDR3nt: TGTGCCAGCAGTTTAAGGCAGGTCTCTTACGAGCAGTACTTC
d_gene: -; abundance: -; v_gene: TRBV28; j_gene: TRBJ1-3; CDR3aa: CASSSGGYSGNTIYF; CDR3nt: TGTGCCAGCAGCTCGGGGGGTTATAGCGGAAACACCATATATTTT
d_gene: -; abundance: -; v_gene: TRBV28; j_gene: TRBJ1-2; CDR3aa: CASSELFYGYTF; CDR3nt: TGTGCCAGCAGTGAGTTGTTCTATGGCTACACCTTC
d_gene: -; abundance: -; v_gene: TRBV11-2; j_gene: TRBJ1-1; CDR3aa: CASSRSPGEAFF; CDR3nt: TGTGCCAGCAGCCGAAGCCCTGGTGAAGCTTTCTTT
d_gene: -; abundance: -; v_gene: TRBV7-3; j_gene: TRBJ2-1; CDR3aa: CASSLMQGLYNEQFF; CDR3nt: TGTGCCAGCAGCTTAATGCAGGGCTTGTACAATGAGCAGTTCTTC
d_gene: -; abundance: -; v_gene: TRBV10-3; j_gene: TRBJ1-2; CDR3aa: CAISEFQGNYGYTF; CDR3nt: TGTGCCATCAGTGAGTTTCAGGGGAACTATGGCTACACCTTC
d_gene: -; abundance: -; v_gene: TRBV10-3; j_gene: TRBJ1-2; CDR3aa: CAISVDIAGGYTF; CDR3nt: TGTGCCATCAGTGTTGACATCGCGGGAGGCTACACCTTC
d_gene: TRBD2; abundance: -; v_gene: TRBV11-3; j_gene: TRBJ2-3; CDR3aa: CASSFSAGGGADTQYF; CDR3nt: TGTGCCAGCAGCTTTTCAGCGGGAGGGGGCGCAGATACGCAGTATTTT
d_gene: -; abundance: -; v_gene: TRBV28; j_gene: TRBJ2-1; CDR3aa: CASCPPLADSYNEQFF; CDR3nt: TGTGCCAGCTGTCCGCCGTTAGCGGACTCCTACAATGAGCAGTTCTTC
d_gene: TRBD1; abundance: -; v_gene: TRBV10-1; j_gene: TRBJ1-4; CDR3aa: CASRYRGYGAHEKLFF; CDR3nt: TGCGCCAGCAGATACAGGGGGTATGGGGCCCATGAAAAACTGTTTTTT
d_gene: -; abundance: -; v_gene: TRBV24-1; j_gene: TRBJ2-5; CDR3aa: CATSAGDNNQETQYF; CDR3nt: TGTGCCACCAGTGCCGGGGACAACAATCAAGAGACCCAGTACTTC
d_gene: TRBD2; abundance: -; v_gene: TRBV10-3; j_gene: TRBJ2-7; CDR3aa: CAISEGLAGERRF; CDR3nt: TGTGCCATCAGTGAGGGACTAGCGGGAGAACGCCGGTTC
d_gene: -; abundance: -; v_gene: TRBV25-1; j_gene: TRBJ2-7; CDR3aa: CASSDTYYEQYF; CDR3nt: TGTGCCAGCAGTGATACCTACTACGAGCAGTACTTC
d_gene: -; abundance: -; v_gene: TRBV5-1; j_gene: TRBJ1-2; CDR3aa: CASSSGQNYGYTF; CDR3nt: TGCGCCAGCAGCTCCGGACAAAACTATGGCTACACCTTC
d_gene: -; abundance: -; v_gene: TRBV15; j_gene: TRBJ2-7; CDR3aa: CATSRVAPSYEQYF; CDR3nt: TGTGCCACCAGCAGAGTGGCTCCCTCCTACGAGCAGTACTTC
d_gene: TRBD1; abundance: -; v_gene: TRBV7-9; j_gene: TRBJ2-1; CDR3aa: CASSLGQGSRVEQFF; CDR3nt: TGTGCCAGCAGCCTGGGACAGGGCAGCCGTGTGGAGCAGTTCTTC
d_gene: TRBD1; abundance: few; v_gene: TRBV5-6; j_gene: TRBJ1-5; CDR3aa: CASSLGQGAYQPQHF; CDR3nt: TGTGCCAGCAGCCTCGGACAGGGGGCTTATCAGCCCCAGCATTTT
d_gene: TRBD1; abundance: -; v_gene: TRBV18; j_gene: TRBJ2-2; CDR3aa: CASSPFPGQRNTGELFF; CDR3nt: TGTGCCAGCTCACCATTTCCGGGACAGAGGAACACCGGGGAGCTGTTTTTT
d_gene: -; abundance: -; v_gene: TRBV11-1; j_gene: TRBJ2-7; CDR3aa: CASSYRTSSYEQYF; CDR3nt: TGTGCCAGCAGTTACAGGACAAGCTCCTACGAGCAGTACTTC
d_gene: -; abundance: -; v_gene: TRBV25-1; j_gene: TRBJ2-3; CDR3aa: CASSNENTQYF; CDR3nt: TGTGCCAGCTCTAATGAAAATACGCAGTATTTT
d_gene: TRBD2; abundance: -; v_gene: TRBV15; j_gene: TRBJ2-2; CDR3aa: CATSNFLAGEWAGELFF; CDR3nt: TGTGCCACCAGCAATTTTCTAGCGGGAGAGTGGGCCGGGGAGCTGTTTTTT
d_gene: TRBD1; abundance: -; v_gene: TRBV5-1; j_gene: TRBJ1-2; CDR3aa: CASSLVARDSGGYTF; CDR3nt: TGCGCCAGCAGCTTGGTGGCCAGGGACAGTGGGGGCTACACCTTC
d_gene: TRBD2; abundance: -; v_gene: TRBV9; j_gene: TRBJ2-2; CDR3aa: CASSATSGGPTGGELFF; CDR3nt: TGTGCCAGCAGCGCGACTAGCGGGGGTCCTACTGGCGGGGAGCTGTTTTTT
d_gene: TRBD1; abundance: -; v_gene: TRBV29-1; j_gene: TRBJ2-1; CDR3aa: CSVVTGSSYNEQFF; CDR3nt: TGCAGCGTTGTGACAGGGAGCTCCTACAATGAGCAGTTCTTC
d_gene: TRBD2; abundance: -; v_gene: TRBV15; j_gene: TRBJ2-5; CDR3aa: CATSRDPREGQTQYF; CDR3nt: TGTGCCACCAGCAGAGATCCGAGGGAGGGCCAGACCCAGTACTTC
d_gene: -; abundance: once; v_gene: TRBV6-1; j_gene: TRBJ1-2; CDR3aa: CASSEQGTNYGYTF; CDR3nt: TGTGCCAGCAGTGAGCAGGGAACTAACTATGGCTACACCTTC
d_gene: -; abundance: once; v_gene: TRBV11-2; j_gene: TRBJ2-3; CDR3aa: CASSTTLRAFTDTQYF; CDR3nt: TGTGCCAGCAGCACTACCCTCCGCGCCTTCACAGATACGCAGTATTTT
d_gene: -; abundance: once; v_gene: TRBV5-1; j_gene: TRBJ1-1; CDR3aa: CASTGTSTEAFF; CDR3nt: TGCGCCAGCACGGGGACATCCACTGAAGCTTTCTTT
d_gene: -; abundance: -; v_gene: TRBV7-2; j_gene: TRBJ2-7; CDR3aa: CASSINGQGYEQYF; CDR3nt: TGTGCCAGCAGCATTAACGGCCAGGGTTACGAGCAGTACTTC
d_gene: -; abundance: -; v_gene: TRBV7-9; j_gene: TRBJ1-5; CDR3aa: CASSDSQGNGNQPQHF; CDR3nt: TGTGCCAGCAGCGATTCCCAGGGGAACGGCAATCAGCCCCAGCATTTT
d_gene: TRBD1; abundance: -; v_gene: TRBV24-1; j_gene: TRBJ2-2; CDR3aa: CATSDPGQGANTGELFF; CDR3nt: TGTGCCACCAGTGATCCGGGACAGGGGGCGAACACCGGGGAGCTGTTTTTT